Below are 20 T cell receptor beta chains sequenced from a single sample in a study of cytomegalovirus exposure and HLA in healthy donors. The assay was immunoSEQ multiplex PCR, and TCRdb's table has in-frame clones only and misses some. The top ten hold 2.1% of the sample, which has about 44,000 clones, under 95% seen once. The sequenced material came from PBMCs. The source is a woman aged 18-29 years in good health and CMV-seronegative.

The V gene is TRBV27, the J gene TRBJ1-3, with D tentatively TRBD1 (5 bases). This CDR3 has 15 amino acids. The V end lost 4 bases, the J end lost 3 bases, and 13 bases lay between the germline ends. Looked up from germline, CDR1 is MNHEY and CDR2 is SMNVEV (reference sequence). Written as DNA, the CDR3 is TGTGCCAGCAGTTCGGGACTCAGAAGTGGAAACACCATATATTTT. Protein product: CASSSGLRSGNTIYF.

The chain carries TRBV6-5 and TRBJ1-2; unclear D gene. The CDR3 length is 14 residues. The germline CDR1 and CDR2 sequences are MNHEY and SVGAGI. V lost 0 bases, J lost 4 bases, and 9 bases lay in between. The CDR3: CASSYSSGSYGYTF. As DNA, the CDR3 is TGTGCCAGCAGTTACTCGAGCGGCTCCTATGGCTACACCTTC.

The chain has TRBV29-1 and TRBJ2-4; perhaps TRBD1 as D (5 bases). The V gene's germline CDR1 is SQVTM and CDR2 ANQGSEA. CDR3 length: 14 amino acids. V was cut by 4 bases and J by 1 base, with 11 bases left in between. The CDR3 DNA reads TGCAGCGTTGTTCCAGGGAAGGCCAAAAACATTCAGTACTTC. This codes for CSVVPGKAKNIQYF. Full variable domain (rest looked up from reference TRBV29-1 and TRBJ2-4): SAVISQKPSRDICQRGTSLTIQCQVDSQVTMMFWYRQQPGQSLTLIATANQGSEATYESGFVIDKFPISRPNLTFSTLTVSNMSPEDSSIYLCSVVPGKAKNIQYFGAGTRLSVL.

The J gene is TRBJ1-6, the V gene TRBV4-1; TRBD1 matches 11 bases. CDR3 length: 18 amino acids. CDR1 is MGHRA and CDR2 is YSYEKL in the germline V gene. The V segment lost 2 bases and the J segment 9 bases; nucleotides outside the gene matches: 12. CDR3 loop: CASSQTLDLGTGGSPLHF. The DNA of the CDR3 is TGCGCCAGCAGCCAAACATTAGACCTCGGGACAGGGGGTTCACCCCTCCACTTT.

This chain links TRBV4-2 with TRBJ2-1, with TRBD2 identical over 9 bases. Germline V lookup: CDR1 LGHNA, CDR2 YNFKEQ. V dropped 0 bases and J dropped 6; count of bases not matched to a gene: 6. CDR3 length equals 16 residues. CDR3 in amino acids: CASSQEGSGRGNEQFF. CDR3 DNA sequence: TGTGCCAGCAGCCAAGAGGGTAGCGGGAGAGGCAATGAGCAGTTCTTC.

The sample holds one count of this clone. This chain links TRBV18 with TRBJ1-2, with TRBD1 identical over 8 bases. CDR3 length: 13 residues. With V trimmed by 3 bases and J by 6 bases, 3 bases remained unmatched. The V gene's germline CDR1 is KGHSH and CDR2 LQKENI. The CDR3 protein is CASSPGQGDGYTF. CDR3 coding DNA: TGTGCCAGCTCACCTGGACAGGGAGATGGCTACACCTTC.

The genes are TRBV10-1 and TRBJ2-7; the match to TRBD2 covers 9 bases. This CDR3 has 13 amino acids. CDR1 and CDR2 (germline): WNHNN, SYGVQD (reference sequence). J lost 6 bases, V lost 5 bases, and 5 bases had no gene match. The DNA of the CDR3 is TGCGCCAGCAGTAGTAGCGGGAGTCTCGAGCAGTACTTC. This translates into CASSSSGSLEQYF.

This chain links TRBV5-1 with TRBJ2-1; 9 bases match TRBD1. CDR1 SGHRS and CDR2 YFSETQ come from the germline V gene. The CDR3 is 15 amino acids. V shed 3 bases, J shed 5 bases, and the junction held 6 bases outside the gene matches. Here the CDR3 DNA reads TGCGCCAGCAGCTACGGGACAGGGAGTAACAATGAGCAGTTCTTC. The encoded protein is CASSYGTGSNNEQFF.

The rearrangement links TRBV7-6 to TRBJ2-2, with TRBD2 matching 8 bases. The CDR3 consists of 16 residues. CDR1 and CDR2 from the germline V gene are SGHVS and FNYEAQ. V was clipped by 5 bases and J by 4 bases; unmatched bases: 9. The CDR3 is CASSPGVAGTTGELFF. The CDR3 coding sequence is TGTGCCAGCAGCCCCGGGGTAGCGGGGACCACCGGGGAGCTGTTTTTT.

This rearrangement joins TRBV4-1 to TRBJ1-1, with unresolved D. CDR1 is MGHRA and CDR2 is YSYEKL in the germline V gene. The CDR3 loop spans 13 amino acids. Trimming pared 0 bases from V and 6 bases from J, leaving 8 bases between. The CDR3 loop reads CASSQEEGSEAFF. The DNA of the CDR3 is TGCGCCAGCAGCCAAGAAGAGGGATCTGAAGCTTTCTTT.

CDR3 nucleotides: TGTGCCAGCAGCCCTCAGGGGGGCACAGATACGCAGTATTTT. It specifies CASSPQGGTDTQYF. J is TRBJ2-3 and V is TRBV7-9; TRBD1 aligns across 7 bases. Germline CDR1 SEHNR, CDR2 FQNEAQ (reference sequence). With V trimmed by 5 bases and J by 1 base, 3 bases remained unmatched. CDR3 length equals 14 residues.

This chain links TRBV5-1 with TRBJ1-1; 7 nucleotides match TRBD1. CDR1 and CDR2 (germline): SGHRS, YFSETQ. V lost 4 bases and J lost 3; bases outside the gene matches: 3. This CDR3 is 13 amino acids long. In DNA form, the CDR3 reads TGCGCCAGCAGCACCGACAGGGACACTGAAGCTTTCTTT. Amino acids: CASSTDRDTEAFF.

This rearrangement joins TRBV18 to TRBJ2-3, with 8 bases lining up with TRBD2. Germline loops: CDR1 KGHSH, CDR2 LQKENI. V gave up 0 bases and J gave up 2 bases; unmatched junction bases: 4. The CDR3 length is 16 residues. Written as DNA, the CDR3 is TGTGCCAGCTCACCACCTCGGGGGGGCGACACAGATACGCAGTATTTT. It specifies CASSPPRGGDTDTQYF.

CDR3 sequence reads: CASSLGGVLAGQETQYF. The DNA for the CDR3 is TGTGCCAGCAGCTTAGGGGGGGTGTTAGCGGGGCAAGAGACCCAGTACTTC. The J gene is TRBJ2-5, the V gene TRBV7-8; 8 nucleotides align to TRBD2. This CDR3 comprises 17 residues. V shed 1 base and J 2 bases; nucleotides not matched to a gene: 9. Germline loops: CDR1 SGHVS, CDR2 FQNEAQ.

This chain links TRBV5-8 with TRBJ2-2; D possibly corresponds to TRBD2 (5 bases). Germline CDR1 and CDR2: SGHTS and YDEGEE. The ends were cut back, 2 bases at V and 5 bases at J, with 10 bases in the middle. This CDR3 region has 14 residues. The CDR3 region is CASSFRGKTGELFF. The DNA for the CDR3 is TGTGCCAGCAGCTTTCGGGGAAAGACCGGGGAGCTGTTTTTT.

This chain joins TRBV2 and TRBJ1-5; 8 nucleotides match TRBD1. Unmatched junction bases numbered 1, after V lost 1 base and J lost 2 bases. Germline V gene lookup returns CDR1 SNHLY and CDR2 FYNNEI. This CDR3 is built from 15 residues. The CDR3 region is CASSEETGGNQPQHF. The CDR3 nucleotides read TGTGCCAGCAGTGAAGAGACAGGGGGCAATCAGCCCCAGCATTTT.

The chain uses TRBV6-1 and TRBJ1-2; D remains unclear. Looked up from germline, CDR1 is MNHNS and CDR2 is SASEGT. This CDR3 region has 15 residues. Trimming shortened V by 7 bases and J by 2 bases, and 17 bases separated the two germline ends. The CDR3 region is CASIRTTGGNYGYTF. CDR3 nucleotide sequence: TGTGCCAGCATCCGAACCACCGGAGGCAACTATGGCTACACCTTC.

This sequence joins TRBV27 and TRBJ2-1, with 9 bases identical to TRBD2. Germline V lookup: CDR1 MNHEY, CDR2 SMNVEV (reference sequence). Trimming removed 5 bases from V and 7 bases from J; junction bases left unmatched: 6. The CDR3 is 14 amino acids. The CDR3 region is CASSRREGRNEQFF. The CDR3, as DNA: TGTGCCAGCAGTCGGCGGGAGGGCCGTAATGAGCAGTTCTTC.

The rearrangement joins TRBV19 to TRBJ1-4; D is unclear. The CDR3 covers 11 residues. Trimming stripped 4 bases from V and 10 bases from J, with 7 bases between. Germline V gene sequence: CDR1 LNHDA, CDR2 SQIVND (reference sequence). The CDR3 coding sequence is TGTGCCAGTAGTAGTCCCGGAAAACTGTTTTTT. Translated, it gives CASSSPGKLFF.

The V call is TRBV5-6, the J call TRBJ2-1; 9 nucleotides line up with TRBD1. The V gene's germline CDR1 is SGHDT and CDR2 YYEEEE. The CDR3 loop spans 14 amino acids. V shed 5 bases and J 11 bases; nucleotides not matched to a gene: 11. CDR3 loop: CASSSGTGYLKQFF. The CDR3 region has the DNA TGTGCCAGCAGTTCCGGGACAGGGTATCTTAAGCAGTTCTTC.